Shown below are 19 T cell receptor beta chains from a single sample sequenced in a study of blood T cell repertoires in COVID-19. TCRdb keeps only in-frame clones here, not all; method: immunoSEQ multiplex PCR. In the table there are about 200,000 clones, approximately 84% of which are singletons. The sample was peripheral blood. All receptors derive from a man over 45 with acute or convalescent COVID-19.

This sequence joins TRBV19 and TRBJ1-5; D perhaps matches TRBD1 (5 bases). Germline lookup yields CDR1 LNHDA and CDR2 SQIVND (reference sequence). There are 16 residues in the CDR3. V was pared by 6 bases and J by 0 bases, with 15 bases between. CDR3 coding DNA: TGTGCCAGTAGAGACGGACAAGGGCATAGCAATCAGCCCCAGCATTTT. As protein: CASRDGQGHSNQPQHF.

This clone was counted once. The V and J genes are TRBV7-9 and TRBJ1-1, with D perhaps matching TRBD1 (6 bases). V gave up 2 bases and J gave up 3 bases, with 13 bases separating them. The CDR3 sequence is 15 residues long. CDR1 is SEHNR and CDR2 is FQNEAQ in the germline V gene (reference sequence). The CDR3 coding sequence is TGTGCCAGCAGCTTACAACAGGGAACGTACACTGAAGCTTTCTTT. It translates to CASSLQQGTYTEAFF.

The chain has TRBV18 and TRBJ2-2; 7 bases match TRBD1. The CDR3 is 15 residues long. The V gene's germline CDR1 is KGHSH and CDR2 LQKENI. The J segment lost 4 bases and the V segment lost 4 bases, leaving 6 bases of the junction unmatched. In DNA, the CDR3 is TGTGCCAGCTCACTCAATCCAGGGGGCACCGGGGAGCTGTTTTTT. It specifies CASSLNPGGTGELFF.

The chain has TRBV19 and TRBJ1-6; the D is unclear. Germline CDR1 reads LNHDA; CDR2 reads SQIVND (reference sequence). The CDR3 is 15 amino acids. The V end lost 1 base, the J end lost 8 bases, and 12 bases lay between the germline ends. The CDR3, as DNA: TGTGCCAGTAGTATAGCGGCCCTCCGGGATTCACCCCTCCACTTT. Translation: CASSIAALRDSPLHF.

The rearrangement joins TRBV19 to TRBJ1-5, with D perhaps TRBD1 (6 bases). Trimming shortened V by 6 bases and J by 4 bases, and 13 bases separated the two germline ends. The CDR3 is 14 residues long. Germline V gene data show CDR1 as LNHDA and CDR2 as SQIVND (reference sequence). DNA for the CDR3: TGTGCCAGTAGACCTACAGGGAGTAATCAGCCCCAGCATTTT. Translating gives CASRPTGSNQPQHF. The full variable domain, in which reference TRBV19 and TRBJ1-5 provide the parts outside the CDR3, is DGGITQSPKYLFRKEGQNVTLSCEQNLNHDAMYWYRQDPGQGLRLIYYSQIVNDFQKGDIAEGYSVSREKKESFPLTVTSAQKNPTAFYLCASRPTGSNQPQHFGDGTRLSIL.

This clone was found once. The same CDR3 also results from other DNA sequences found in this sample. The genes are TRBV18 and TRBJ1-2; D is perhaps TRBD1 (5 bases). The CDR3 totals 13 residues. Trimming removed 2 bases at V and 8 bases at J, with 12 bases between. Germline CDR1 is KGHSH and CDR2 is LQKENI. The CDR3 loop is CASSPRAGDGYTF. The CDR3 bases are TGTGCCAGCTCACCAAGGGCGGGGGACGGCTACACCTTC.

V and J are TRBV5-4 and TRBJ2-2, with 12 positions matching TRBD1. Trimming at V came to 4 bases and at J to 6 bases, leaving 7 bases not matched to a gene. The germline V gene encodes CDR1 SGHNT and CDR2 YYREEE (reference sequence). The CDR3 totals 16 residues. The CDR3: CASSPGGQGAPGELFF. The CDR3, as DNA: TGTGCCAGCAGCCCCGGGGGACAGGGGGCACCCGGGGAGCTGTTTTTT. Looking up the rest from reference TRBV5-4 and TRBJ2-2 gives the full variable domain: ETGVTQSPTHLIKTRGQQVTLRCSSQSGHNTVSWYQQALGQGPQFIFQYYREEENGRGNFPPRFSGLQFPNYSSELNVNALELDDSALYLCASSPGGQGAPGELFFGEGSRLTVL.

This chain's CDR3 is CASTHGQRNTEAFF. The DNA for the CDR3 is TGTGCCAGCACCCACGGACAAAGAAACACTGAAGCTTTCTTT. The chain has TRBV7-8 and TRBJ1-1, with TRBD1 as a possible D gene (5 bases). CDR3 size: 14 residues. CDR1 SGHVS and CDR2 FQNEAQ come from the germline V gene. V was cut by 7 bases and J by 2 bases, with 14 bases left in between.

The chain uses TRBV30 and TRBJ2-5; D possibly corresponds to TRBD2 (6 bases). This CDR3 region has 15 residues. Trimming took off 0 bases at V and 4 bases at J, with 15 bases between the two ends. Germline V gene lookup returns CDR1 GTSNPN and CDR2 SVGIG (reference sequence). This CDR3 reads CAWSVLGGVAETQYF. CDR3 nucleotides: TGTGCCTGGAGTGTACTGGGCGGGGTGGCAGAGACCCAGTACTTC.

About this clone: Other DNA sequences in this specimen translate into the identical CDR3. The chain uses TRBV5-1 and TRBJ2-5; unclear D gene. CDR1 and CDR2 (germline): SGHRS, YFSETQ. The CDR3 has 12 residues. Between the trimmed V and J ends, which lost 1 base and 2 bases, there was a span of 3 bases. CDR3 in DNA: TGCGCCAGCAGCTTGTCACAAGAGACCCAGTACTTC. This gives the protein CASSLSQETQYF.

The chain uses TRBV6-5 and TRBJ2-7, with TRBD1 matching 8 bases. The CDR3 runs to 14 residues. Germline values: CDR1 MNHEY, CDR2 SVGAGI. V shed 5 bases and J 4 bases; nucleotides not matched to a gene: 7. The CDR3 is CASSTRQGKYEQYF. DNA of the CDR3: TGTGCCAGCAGTACACGACAGGGGAAGTACGAGCAGTACTTC.

The V gene is TRBV6-1, the J gene TRBJ1-4, with TRBD1 as a possible D gene (5 bases). CDR1 MNHNS and CDR2 SASEGT come from the germline V gene. The CDR3 loop spans 13 amino acids. V dropped 5 bases and J dropped 4 bases, with 8 bases sitting between them. CDR3 sequence reads: CASSRDYNEKLFF. For the CDR3, the DNA is TGTGCCAGCAGTCGGGACTATAATGAAAAACTGTTTTTT.

This sequence joins TRBV19 and TRBJ1-2; D possibly corresponds to TRBD1 (6 bases). Germline V lookup: CDR1 LNHDA, CDR2 SQIVND (reference sequence). The CDR3 runs 12 residues. V lost 5 bases to trimming and J lost 4 bases, with 8 bases between them. CDR3: CASSADSYGYTF. The DNA of the CDR3 is TGTGCCAGTAGTGCGGACAGCTATGGCTACACCTTC.

V is TRBV3-1 (or the pseudogene TRBV3-2) and J is TRBJ2-3; 10 bases are shared with TRBD2. Trimming at V came to 4 bases and at J to 2 bases, leaving 3 bases not matched to a gene. Germline CDR1 and CDR2: LGHDT and YNNKEL (reference sequence). This CDR3 spans 15 amino acids. CDR3 residues: CASSLGLAVTDTQYF. The CDR3, as DNA: TGTGCCAGCAGCCTCGGACTAGCGGTCACAGATACGCAGTATTTT.

This clone has just one count. The chain is built from TRBV6-6 and TRBJ2-7, with D perhaps TRBD2 (6 bases). V was cut by 5 bases and J by 6 bases, with 17 bases left in between. Germline-derived CDR1 and CDR2 are MNHNY and SVGAGI (reference sequence). The length of the CDR3 is 14 residues. CDR3 loop: CASSIGTGRFEQYF. The DNA of the CDR3 is TGTGCCAGCAGTATAGGGACTGGCCGGTTCGAGCAGTACTTC.

This chain uses TRBV7-3 with TRBJ1-1, with TRBD1 identical over 9 bases. This CDR3 has 15 amino acids. The germline gives CDR1 SGHTA, CDR2 FQGTGA. V lost 2 bases to trimming and J lost 6 bases; unmatched junction nucleotides: 7. CDR3 region: CASSLPPGQGAEAFF. The CDR3 DNA reads TGTGCCAGCAGCTTACCGCCGGGACAGGGCGCTGAAGCTTTCTTT.

This clone came up once. The CDR3 sequence: CASGLMTGWDEQFF. CDR3 DNA: TGTGCTAGTGGTCTGATGACAGGGTGGGATGAGCAGTTCTTC. The chain has TRBV12-5 and TRBJ2-1, with TRBD1 identical over 7 bases. This CDR3 comprises 14 residues. V was pared by 5 bases and J by 8 bases, with 9 bases of the junction left unmatched. CDR1 and CDR2 from the germline V gene are LGHNT and FRNRAP.

The genes are TRBV4-1 and TRBJ1-1, with no clear D. The ends were cut back, 1 base at V and 1 base at J, with 19 bases in the middle. Germline V gene lookup returns CDR1 MGHRA and CDR2 YSYEKL. This CDR3 region has 18 residues. The CDR3 protein is CASSQGVLSRQKNTEAFF. CDR3 nucleotides: TGCGCCAGCAGCCAAGGCGTCCTGTCGAGGCAGAAGAACACTGAAGCTTTCTTT.

Note on this clone: Additional DNA sequences in this sample encode the identical CDR3. The chain is built from TRBV5-1 and TRBJ1-2; maybe TRBD1 (6 bases). The ends were cut back, 4 bases at V and 2 bases at J, with 9 bases in the middle. Germline V gene data show CDR1 as SGHRS and CDR2 as YFSETQ. The CDR3 has 13 amino acids. The CDR3 nucleotides are TGCGCCAGCAGCCCCGACAGGAACTATGGCTACACCTTC. It translates to CASSPDRNYGYTF.